Below are 24 T cell receptor beta chains sequenced from a single sample in a study of blood T cells in healthy people across ages (dated by TCRdb to between 2014 and 2017). Libraries were built with 5' RACE. The run used an Illumina HiSeq 2500. A second roughly 7 to 11 cycle PCR used a sample-barcoded 5' primer and a J-beta primer mix. TCRdb trimmed the raw reads at Q25, called clones with MiXCR and kept productive beta chains. Entries are consolidated by CDR3 protein sequence, retaining the most common genes and DNA. The table for this sample lists about 900,000 distinct CDR3 sequences; approximately 67% of them were counted only once. Roughly a quarter of the sample is in the top ten clones. Sequencing was carried out using blood. These receptors originate from a man aged 25-45 years in good health.

V and J are TRBV20-1 and TRBJ1-5; 8 bases fit TRBD1. The CDR3 runs 18 residues. CDR1 DFQATT and CDR2 SNEGSKA come from the germline V gene (reference sequence). V shed 3 bases, J shed 5 bases, and the junction held 18 bases outside the gene matches. CDR3 loop: CSARVDSSGTGAYQPQHF. The CDR3 DNA sequence: TGCAGTGCTAGGGTCGATTCTTCCGGGACAGGAGCCTATCAGCCCCAGCATTTT.

This clonotype was picked up many times. The V gene is TRBV6-2 or TRBV6-3, the J gene TRBJ2-1, with D maybe TRBD2 (5 bases). The V gene lost 4 bases and the J gene lost 7 bases, with 17 bases spanning the gap. Germline assignment: CDR1 MNHEY and CDR2 SVGEGT. This CDR3 is built from 15 residues. The CDR3 DNA is TGTGCCAGCAGTTTTTCCGTGGACTCCTTAAATGAGCAGTTCTTC. Translating gives CASSFSVDSLNEQFF.

The chain combines TRBV29-1 with TRBJ2-5, with D perhaps assigned TRBD1 or TRBD2 (5 bases each). The J call may be wrong; the DNA end is better matched by TRBJ2-7. The CDR3 totals 12 residues. CDR1 is SQVTM and CDR2 is ANQGSEA in the germline V gene. The CDR3 loop reads CSGIVGVYEQYF. The CDR3 bases are TGCAGCGGCATCGTGGGGGTCTACGAGCAGTACTTC.

Regarding this clonotype: A junction boundary mismatches the germline segment, possibly from a read error. V is TRBV4-2 and J is TRBJ2-5, with D hard to call. The V gene's germline CDR1 is LGHNA and CDR2 YNFKEQ. The CDR3 totals 14 residues. CDR3 in DNA: TGTGCCAGTAGCCGCCAGCAAATCTCAGAGACCCAGTACTTC. Its translation is CASSRQQISETQYF.

The chain links TRBV7-2 to TRBJ2-3, with 14 bases matching TRBD2. V was clipped by 3 bases and J by 2 bases; unmatched bases: 4. The germline V gene has CDR1 SGHTA and CDR2 FQGNSA. The CDR3 has 17 amino acids. As DNA, the CDR3 is TGTGCCAGCAGCTTCGGACTAGCGGGGGGCAACACAGATACGCAGTATTTT. Its translation: CASSFGLAGGNTDTQYF.

V gene TRBV18 combines with J gene TRBJ2-7, with TRBD1 identical over 7 bases. The germline gives CDR1 KGHSH, CDR2 LQKENI. The V segment lost 3 bases and the J segment 5 bases; nucleotides outside the gene matches: 4. The CDR3 is made up of 13 amino acids. The DNA of the CDR3 is TGTGCCAGCTCACCGACAGGGTCGGACGAGCAGTACTTC. Translated: CASSPTGSDEQYF.

V gene TRBV29-1 combines with J gene TRBJ1-5; D not resolved. The CDR3 extends over 12 amino acids. Per the germline V gene, CDR1 is SQVTM and CDR2 is ANQGSEA. V lost 4 bases, J lost 7 bases, and 11 bases lay in between. The CDR3 DNA is TGCAGCGTTGGTACCGGCCGGCAGCCCCAGCATTTT. Its translation: CSVGTGRQPQHF. Drawing the rest from reference TRBV29-1 and TRBJ1-5, the complete variable domain is SAVISQKPSRDICQRGTSLTIQCQVDSQVTMMFWYRQQPGQSLTLIATANQGSEATYESGFVIDKFPISRPNLTFSTLTVSNMSPEDSSIYLCSVGTGRQPQHFGDGTRLSIL.

This chain links TRBV7-3 with TRBJ2-3, with 9 bases that match TRBD2. The CDR3 runs 16 residues. Germline CDR1 and CDR2: SGHTA and FQGTGA. With V trimmed by 3 bases and J by 6 bases, 10 bases remained unmatched. This chain's CDR3 is CASSFSGGRPPDTQYF. As DNA, the CDR3 is TGTGCCAGCAGCTTTAGCGGGGGCCGCCCCCCGGATACGCAGTATTTT.

This clonotype was counted only a few times. The chain uses TRBV7-2 and TRBJ2-3, with unresolved D. Trimming removed 5 bases at V and 2 bases at J, with 11 bases between. CDR3 length equals 14 residues. Germline V gene sequence: CDR1 SGHTA, CDR2 FQGNSA. The CDR3 DNA follows: TGTGCCAGCAGCCCGTTGGGCGCCACAGATACGCAGTATTTT. Amino acids: CASSPLGATDTQYF.

The gene calls are TRBV5-5 and TRBJ2-1; D gene uncertain. This CDR3 region has 16 residues. V was cut by 3 bases and J by 0 bases, with 13 bases left in between. Germline lookup yields CDR1 SGHKS and CDR2 YYEKEE (reference sequence). Written as DNA, the CDR3 is TGTGCCAGCAGCTCCCACTTTCAGCGCTCCTACAATGAGCAGTTCTTC. As protein: CASSSHFQRSYNEQFF.

The chain employs TRBV28 and TRBJ2-3; weak D call: TRBD2 (6 bases). The CDR3 runs to 15 residues. CDR1 MDHEN and CDR2 SYDVKM come from the germline V gene. V was trimmed by 3 bases and J by 0 bases, leaving 10 bases between them. CDR3 bases: TGTGCCAGCAGTTTTTGGGGGGTGAGCACAGATACGCAGTATTTT. It codes for CASSFWGVSTDTQYF. The complete variable domain, with remaining parts taken from reference TRBV28 and TRBJ2-3, reads DVKVTQSSRYLVKRTGEKVFLECVQDMDHENMFWYRQDPGLGLRLIYFSYDVKMKEKGDIPEGYSVSREKKERFSLILESASTNQTSMYLCASSFWGVSTDTQYFGPGTRLTVL.

V is TRBV29-1 and J is TRBJ2-4, with D possibly matching TRBD1 (6 bases). The CDR3 runs to 14 residues. Germline lookup yields CDR1 SQVTM and CDR2 ANQGSEA. V was clipped by 7 bases and J by 1 base, with 14 bases between them. The CDR3 coding sequence is TGCAGCGGAGTGGGGGCCGAGGCCAAAAACATTCAGTACTTC. Translating gives CSGVGAEAKNIQYF.

This clonotype appeared a few times. The chain combines TRBV7-9 with TRBJ1-2, with 11 bases that match TRBD1. The V and J ends lost 5 bases and 8 bases, in that order; junction bases with no gene match: 7. The CDR3 covers 14 residues. Germline V gene lookup returns CDR1 SEHNR and CDR2 FQNEAQ (reference sequence). The CDR3: CASSLGQGAQGYTF. The CDR3 DNA is TGTGCCAGCAGCCTCGGACAGGGGGCGCAGGGCTACACCTTC. Looking up the rest from reference TRBV7-9 and TRBJ1-2 gives the full variable domain: DTGVSQNPRHKITKRGQNVTFRCDPISEHNRLYWYRQTLGQGPEFLTYFQNEAQLEKSRLLSDRFSAERPKGSFSTLEIQRTEQGDSAMYLCASSLGQGAQGYTFGSGTRLTVV.

V usage is TRBV6-6 and J usage is TRBJ1-2; 7 bases map to TRBD1. J lost 8 bases, V lost 0 bases, and 3 bases had no gene match. This CDR3 spans 13 amino acids. Germline CDR1 reads MNHNY; CDR2 reads SVGAGI (reference sequence). The CDR3 nucleotides read TGTGCCAGCAGTTACTCGACAGGGAGCGGCTACACCTTC. Amino acid sequence: CASSYSTGSGYTF.

In this sample, this clonotype turned up a few times. The J gene is TRBJ2-5, the V gene TRBV6-1, with TRBD2 as a possible D gene (5 bases). The germline V gene has CDR1 MNHNS and CDR2 SASEGT. The CDR3 is 15 amino acids. Trimming took off 7 bases at V and 3 bases at J, with 18 bases between the two ends. CDR3 region: CASIGGSRLKETQYF. In DNA, the CDR3 is TGTGCCAGCATCGGAGGCAGCCGTCTAAAAGAGACCCAGTACTTC.

The chain joins TRBV3-1 to TRBJ2-1; D unclear. The CDR3 loop spans 17 amino acids. V dropped 2 bases and J dropped 8 bases, with 22 bases sitting between them. Germline V gene lookup returns CDR1 LGHDT and CDR2 YNNKEL (reference sequence). The CDR3 sequence is CASSQNLPGPSSDEQFF. Here the CDR3 DNA reads TGTGCCAGCAGCCAAAACTTGCCGGGCCCCTCGTCCGATGAGCAGTTCTTC.

This chain connects TRBV12-3 or TRBV12-4 to TRBJ1-4, with 8 bases lining up with TRBD1. Losses at the gene ends were 2 bases for V and 10 bases for J; bases not matched to a gene: 6. CDR3 size: 14 residues. CDR3 sequence: CASSLPGQATKLFF. CDR3 DNA: TGTGCCAGCAGTTTACCGGGACAGGCTACAAAACTGTTTTTT.

The CDR3 reads CASSERINSPLHF. The CDR3 nucleotides read TGTGCCAGCAGTGAGAGGATTAATTCACCCCTCCACTTT. The chain uses TRBV2 and TRBJ1-6; D gene uncertain. The CDR3 runs 13 residues. Trimming cost V 3 bases and J 6 bases, with 6 bases left between them. Germline V lookup: CDR1 SNHLY, CDR2 FYNNEI.

J is TRBJ2-1 and V is TRBV10-3; possibly TRBD1 or TRBD2 for D (6 bases each). V lost 0 bases and J lost 4, with 13 bases in between. The CDR3 length is 16 residues. Germline V CDR1 and CDR2: ENHRY, SYGVKD. CDR3 sequence: CAISESSTGRYNEQFF. CDR3 nucleotide sequence: TGTGCCATCAGTGAGTCGAGTACAGGGAGGTACAATGAGCAGTTCTTC.

This clonotype showed up just once. This rearrangement joins TRBV14 to TRBJ1-2; weak D call: TRBD1 (5 bases). This CDR3 comprises 14 residues. Trimming took 1 base from V and 5 from J, leaving 11 bases between them. Germline V gene data show CDR1 as SGHDN and CDR2 as FVKESK. CDR3 amino acids: CASSQARGAYGYTF. The CDR3 bases are TGTGCCAGCAGCCAAGCGAGGGGCGCTTATGGCTACACCTTC.

The chain uses TRBV4-1 and TRBJ1-1; possible D gene TRBD1, 5 bases. Germline CDR1 reads MGHRA; CDR2 reads YSYEKL. The CDR3 covers 15 residues. V was pared by 4 bases and J by 0 bases, with 12 bases between. The CDR3: CASSPRAGLNTEAFF. DNA of the CDR3: TGCGCCAGCAGCCCCCGGGCGGGGCTGAACACTGAAGCTTTCTTT.

The chain is built from TRBV19 and TRBJ2-1, with D unresolved. V was clipped by 3 bases and J by 3 bases, with 9 bases between them. This CDR3 has 14 residues. In germline, CDR1 is LNHDA, CDR2 SQIVND (reference sequence). The CDR3 sequence is CASSIPDGYNEQFF. CDR3 in DNA: TGTGCCAGTAGTATCCCGGACGGCTACAATGAGCAGTTCTTC.

The gene calls are TRBV5-1 and TRBJ2-7; 10 bases fit TRBD1. From germline, CDR1 is SGHRS and CDR2 YFSETQ. The CDR3 loop spans 15 amino acids. The ends lost 5 bases at V and 1 base at J; junction bases unmatched: 6. The CDR3, as DNA: TGCGCCAGCAGTCGCCGACAGGGGGCTTCCTACGAGCAGTACTTC. This codes for CASSRRQGASYEQYF.

V is TRBV4-3 and J is TRBJ2-3; 7 bases align to TRBD1. CDR1 and CDR2 (germline): LGHNA, YSLEER. The CDR3 sequence is 16 residues long. The trim removed 0 bases at V and 1 base at J, leaving 4 bases unmatched. The CDR3: CASSQEGTGGTDTQYF. The CDR3 DNA is TGCGCCAGCAGCCAAGAGGGAACAGGGGGCACAGATACGCAGTATTTT.